This T cell receptor beta chain originates from a study of T cell changes during pregnancy in multiple sclerosis. Generated by immunoSEQ multiplex PCR, the TCRdb table keeps only in-frame clones and is missing some. The sample records tens of thousands of clones, about 92% being singletons. Deletions cut 6 bases from V and 5 bases from J, with 17 bases between. The CDR3 consists of 14 residues. Looked up from germline, CDR1 is MNHEY and CDR2 is SMNVEV (reference sequence). Sequenced here: peripheral blood, sampled in the second trimester of pregnancy. V usage is TRBV27 and J usage is TRBJ2-7, with D perhaps TRBD1 (6 bases). This TCR was recovered from a female donor with multiple sclerosis, enrolled in a pregnancy study. Here the CDR3 reads CASRLQGFSNEQYF. CDR3 DNA: TGTGCCAGCAGACTACAGGGATTTTCCAACGAGCAGTACTTC.